Below are 16 T cell receptor beta chains sequenced from a single sample in a study of T cells of healthy individuals listed by TCRdb under 2018. Library prep was done by 5' RACE. Sequencing took place on an Illumina MiSeq. In-frame beta chains were kept once TCRdb had trimmed the public reads at Q25 with fastp and called clones with MiXCR. CDR3 protein sequences are deduplicated, and each keeps its most common genes and DNA. The sample profile shows some 69,000 distinct CDR3 sequences; about 17% of them were found once. The ten largest clones add up to approximately 4.6% of the sample. The receptors originated from a human donor in good health.

This clonotype was counted at least ten times. CDR3 coding DNA: TGTGCCAGCAGCTTATATACTAGCGGGGAGACCCAGTACTTC. Residues: CASSLYTSGETQYF. This chain links TRBV7-2 with TRBJ2-5; 9 bases align to TRBD2. The V and J ends lost 2 bases and 5 bases, in that order; junction bases with no gene match: 3. The CDR3 runs to 14 residues. Germline V gene lookup returns CDR1 SGHTA and CDR2 FQGNSA.

As to this clonotype: A much more abundant neighbour one base away suggests this may be a read error. The chain employs TRBV14 and TRBJ2-1; 8 bases match TRBD1. This CDR3 spans 14 amino acids. Germline loops: CDR1 SGHDN, CDR2 FVKESK. The DNA for the CDR3 is TGTGCCAGCAGCCAACCCGGGACAGGCAATAAGCAGTTCTTC. Translation: CASSQPGTGNKQFF.

The gene calls are TRBV5-8 and TRBJ1-1; maybe TRBD1 (6 bases). Germline V lookup: CDR1 SGHTS, CDR2 YDEGEE. The CDR3 is 15 residues long. V was clipped by 4 bases and J by 5 bases, with 18 bases between them. CDR3 sequence reads: CASSILGGRKTEAFF. CDR3 in DNA: TGTGCCAGCAGCATCCTGGGGGGGCGCAAAACTGAAGCTTTCTTT.

V and J are TRBV5-5 and TRBJ1-4; D perhaps matches TRBD1 (6 bases). CDR3 length: 14 residues. V shed 3 bases and J shed 4 bases, with 10 bases lying between them. Germline CDR1 SGHKS, CDR2 YYEKEE (reference sequence). The CDR3 sequence: CASSSGQFNEKLFF. The CDR3, as DNA: TGTGCCAGCAGCTCCGGACAGTTTAATGAAAAACTGTTTTTT.

The genes are TRBV12-3 or TRBV12-4 and TRBJ2-3; 7 nucleotides agree with TRBD2. The length of the CDR3 is 14 residues. V was pared by 4 bases and J by 5 bases, with 6 bases of the junction left unmatched. CDR3 bases: TGTGCCAGCAGTTCGGCGGGAGTAGTAGATACGCAGTATTTT. As protein: CASSSAGVVDTQYF.

This clonotype has just a few counts. V gene TRBV3-1 combines with J gene TRBJ2-5; 16 bases fit TRBD2. With 1 base clipped from V and 4 bases from J, the junction kept 9 bases outside the gene matches. The CDR3 is made up of 19 amino acids. The germline V gene has CDR1 LGHDT and CDR2 YNNKEL (reference sequence). CDR3 DNA sequence: TGTGCCAGCAGCCAAGGGGGGACTAGCGGGGGGGCCGCGAGAGAGACCCAGTACTTC. It codes for CASSQGGTSGGAARETQYF.

This clonotype was observed at least ten times. The genes are TRBV6-2 or TRBV6-3 and TRBJ2-7; TRBD2 agrees at 12 bases. CDR3 length: 14 residues. Unmatched junction bases numbered 7, after V lost 7 bases and J lost 6 bases. In germline, CDR1 is MNHEY, CDR2 SVGEGT. The CDR3 DNA reads as TGTGCCAGCATTGGACTAGCGGGACTAGGCGAGCAGTACTTC. Its translation is CASIGLAGLGEQYF.

This clonotype was counted between two and nine times. The rearrangement uses TRBV28 and TRBJ2-2; the match to TRBD2 covers 7 bases. Per germline, CDR1 MDHEN and CDR2 SYDVKM. Trimming removed 8 bases from V and 1 base from J; junction bases left unmatched: 1. The CDR3 sequence is 13 residues long. CDR3 protein: CASRGGNTGELFF. For the CDR3, the DNA is TGTGCCAGCCGCGGGGGGAACACCGGGGAGCTGTTTTTT.

The rearrangement links TRBV20-1 to TRBJ2-1, with 8 bases fitting TRBD2. Germline V lookup: CDR1 DFQATT, CDR2 SNEGSKA (reference sequence). Trimming removed 3 bases from V and 0 bases from J; junction bases left unmatched: 1. There are 14 residues in the CDR3. CDR3 protein: CSASRGGSYNEQFF. In DNA, the CDR3 is TGCAGTGCTAGTCGGGGGGGCTCCTACAATGAGCAGTTCTTC.

This clonotype came up many times. This chain joins TRBV28 and TRBJ2-4; 8 bases agree with TRBD1. Germline-derived CDR1 and CDR2 are MDHEN and SYDVKM. This CDR3 contains 14 residues. V lost 3 bases to trimming and J lost 9 bases; unmatched junction nucleotides: 7. The CDR3 reads CASSFRGLGVIQYF. Written as DNA, the CDR3 is TGTGCCAGCAGTTTCAGGGGGCTCGGTGTCATTCAGTACTTC.

Concerning this clonotype: A much larger clone lies a single base off, so this may be a read error. The V call is TRBV7-2, the J call TRBJ2-1; the D call may be TRBD1 or TRBD2 (5 bases each). This CDR3 spans 14 amino acids. V lost 2 bases, J lost 5 bases, and 10 bases lay in between. Germline loops: CDR1 SGHTA, CDR2 FQGNSA. The CDR3 spells CASSLWVGDNEQFF. The CDR3 DNA reads as TGTGCCAGCAGCTTATGGGTGGGGGACAATGAGCAGTTCTTC.

Details on this clonotype: A read error is possible here, since a much larger clone lies one base away. The gene calls are TRBV7-3 and TRBJ2-7; 10 bases match TRBD1. With 3 bases clipped from V and 7 bases from J, the junction kept 9 bases outside the gene matches. Germline loops: CDR1 SGHTA, CDR2 FQGTGA. There are 15 residues in the CDR3. The CDR3 coding sequence is TGTGCCAGCAGCTTGGGACAGGGGTCTAAGTGGGAGCAGTACTTC. Translated, it gives CASSLGQGSKWEQYF.

This clonotype occurred a few times. V usage is TRBV7-2 and J usage is TRBJ2-3; 8 bases are shared with TRBD1. Per the germline V gene, CDR1 is SGHTA and CDR2 is FQGNSA. The length of the CDR3 is 16 residues. The ends lost 4 bases at V and 1 base at J; junction bases unmatched: 7. CDR3 amino acids: CASSSLRGLGTDTQYF. CDR3 in DNA: TGTGCCAGCAGCTCCCTCAGGGGGCTAGGCACAGATACGCAGTATTTT.

The V gene is TRBV9, the J gene TRBJ2-1; D may be TRBD2 (6 bases). This CDR3 is 16 amino acids long. V was shortened by 0 bases and J by 5 bases, with 15 bases between the two germline ends. Germline CDR1 reads SGDLS; CDR2 reads YYNGEE. The CDR3 nucleotides are TGTGCCAGCAGCGTAGCTCCCGGGAGTTTCGACAATGAGCAGTTCTTC. This sequence encodes CASSVAPGSFDNEQFF.

The chain links TRBV25-1 to TRBJ1-4, with 7 nucleotides matching TRBD1. V trimming: 4 bases; J trimming: 6 bases; junction bases outside the gene matches: 8. Germline V gene data show CDR1 as MGHDK and CDR2 as SYGVNS. The CDR3 totals 15 residues. CDR3 protein: CASSAGTAIDEKLFF. The CDR3 DNA sequence: TGTGCCAGCAGTGCGGGGACAGCAATTGATGAAAAACTGTTTTTT.

V and J are TRBV2 and TRBJ2-5; TRBD1 matches at 8 bases. Germline CDR1 and CDR2: SNHLY and FYNNEI. The CDR3 runs to 17 residues. J lost 4 bases, V lost 3 bases, and 13 bases had no gene match. DNA for the CDR3: TGTGCCAGCAGTGATCCGCAGATATCAGGGGGCAGAGAGACCCAGTACTTC. Translating gives CASSDPQISGGRETQYF.